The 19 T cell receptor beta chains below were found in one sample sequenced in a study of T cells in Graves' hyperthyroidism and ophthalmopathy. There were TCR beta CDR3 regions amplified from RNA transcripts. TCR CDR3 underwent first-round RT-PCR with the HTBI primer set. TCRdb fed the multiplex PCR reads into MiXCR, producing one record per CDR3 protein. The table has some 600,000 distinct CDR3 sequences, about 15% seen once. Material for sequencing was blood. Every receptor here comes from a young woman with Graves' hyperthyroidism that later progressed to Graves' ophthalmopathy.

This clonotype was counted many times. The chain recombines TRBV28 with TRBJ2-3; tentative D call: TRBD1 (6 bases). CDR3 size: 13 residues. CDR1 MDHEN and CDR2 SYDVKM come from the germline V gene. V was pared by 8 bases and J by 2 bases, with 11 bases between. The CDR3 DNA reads TGTGCCAGCGATCAGGGGTCCACAGATACGCAGTATTTT. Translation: CASDQGSTDTQYF.

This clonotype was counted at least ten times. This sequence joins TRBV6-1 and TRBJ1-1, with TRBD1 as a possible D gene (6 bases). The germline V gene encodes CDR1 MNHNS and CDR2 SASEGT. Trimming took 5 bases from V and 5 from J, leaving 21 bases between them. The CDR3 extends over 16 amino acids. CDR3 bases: TGTGCCAGCAGTCCCGAGGAGGGCAGGGGTCGGACTGAAGCTTTCTTT. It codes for CASSPEEGRGRTEAFF.

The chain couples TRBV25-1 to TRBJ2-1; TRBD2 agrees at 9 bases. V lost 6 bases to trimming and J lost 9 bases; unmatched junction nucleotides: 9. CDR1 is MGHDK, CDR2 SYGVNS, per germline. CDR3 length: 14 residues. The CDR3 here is CASSASGTVGEQFF. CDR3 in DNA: TGTGCCAGCAGCGCTAGCGGGACTGTCGGTGAGCAGTTCTTC. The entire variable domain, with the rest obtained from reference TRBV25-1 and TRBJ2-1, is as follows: EADIYQTPRYLVIGTGKKITLECSQTMGHDKMYWYQQDPGMELHLIHYSYGVNSTEKGDLSSESTVSRIRTEHFPLTLESARPSHTSQYLCASSASGTVGEQFFGPGTRLTVL.

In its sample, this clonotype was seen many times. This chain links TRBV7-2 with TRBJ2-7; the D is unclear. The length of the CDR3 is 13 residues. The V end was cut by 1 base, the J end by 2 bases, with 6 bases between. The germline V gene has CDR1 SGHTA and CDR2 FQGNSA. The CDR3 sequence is CASSLVAAYEQYF. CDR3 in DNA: TGTGCCAGCAGCTTAGTGGCTGCCTACGAGCAGTACTTC. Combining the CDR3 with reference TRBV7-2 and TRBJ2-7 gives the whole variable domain GAGVSQSPSNKVTEKGKDVELRCDPISGHTALYWYRQSLGQGLEFLIYFQGNSAPDKSGLPSDRFSAERTGGSVSTLTIQRTQQEDSAVYLCASSLVAAYEQYFGPGTRLTVT.

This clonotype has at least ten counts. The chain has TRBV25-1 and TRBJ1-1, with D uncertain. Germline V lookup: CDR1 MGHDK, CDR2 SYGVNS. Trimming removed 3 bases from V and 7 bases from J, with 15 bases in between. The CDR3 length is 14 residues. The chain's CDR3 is CASSEVAERYEAFF. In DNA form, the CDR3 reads TGTGCCAGCAGTGAGGTAGCGGAAAGATATGAAGCTTTCTTT.

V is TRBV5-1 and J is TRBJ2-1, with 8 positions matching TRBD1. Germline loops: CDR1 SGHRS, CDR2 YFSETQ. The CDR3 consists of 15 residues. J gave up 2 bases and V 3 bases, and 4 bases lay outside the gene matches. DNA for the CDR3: TGCGCCAGCAGCTCGGACAGGGTAACCTACAATGAGCAGTTCTTC. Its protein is CASSSDRVTYNEQFF.

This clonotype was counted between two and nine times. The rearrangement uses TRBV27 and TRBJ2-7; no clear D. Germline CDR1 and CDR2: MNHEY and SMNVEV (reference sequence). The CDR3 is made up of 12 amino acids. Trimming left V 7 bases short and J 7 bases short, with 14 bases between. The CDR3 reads CASKDPLTEQYF. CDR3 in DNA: TGTGCCAGCAAAGACCCGCTAACAGAGCAGTACTTC.

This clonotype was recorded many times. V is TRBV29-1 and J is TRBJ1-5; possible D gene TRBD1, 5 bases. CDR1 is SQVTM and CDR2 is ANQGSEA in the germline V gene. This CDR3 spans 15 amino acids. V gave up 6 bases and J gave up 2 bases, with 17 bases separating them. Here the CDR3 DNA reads TGCAGCGTGGCTACAGGACATTTGGGCAATCAGCCCCAGCATTTT. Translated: CSVATGHLGNQPQHF. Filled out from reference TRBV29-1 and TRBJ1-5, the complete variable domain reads SAVISQKPSRDICQRGTSLTIQCQVDSQVTMMFWYRQQPGQSLTLIATANQGSEATYESGFVIDKFPISRPNLTFSTLTVSNMSPEDSSIYLCSVATGHLGNQPQHFGDGTRLSIL.

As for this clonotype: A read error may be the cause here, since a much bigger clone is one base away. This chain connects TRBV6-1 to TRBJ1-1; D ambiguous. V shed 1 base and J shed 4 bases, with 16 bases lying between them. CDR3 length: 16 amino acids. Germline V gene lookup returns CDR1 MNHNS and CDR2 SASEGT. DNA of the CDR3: TGTGCCAGCAGTGAAGGAGACGGAAGCCTGGGCACTGAAGCTTTCTTT. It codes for CASSEGDGSLGTEAFF.

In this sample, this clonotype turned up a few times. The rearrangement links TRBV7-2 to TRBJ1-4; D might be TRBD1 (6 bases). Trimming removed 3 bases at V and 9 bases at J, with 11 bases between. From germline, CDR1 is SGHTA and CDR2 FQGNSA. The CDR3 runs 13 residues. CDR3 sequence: CASSFQGSKKLFF. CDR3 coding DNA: TGTGCCAGCAGCTTCCAGGGGAGCAAAAAACTGTTTTTT.

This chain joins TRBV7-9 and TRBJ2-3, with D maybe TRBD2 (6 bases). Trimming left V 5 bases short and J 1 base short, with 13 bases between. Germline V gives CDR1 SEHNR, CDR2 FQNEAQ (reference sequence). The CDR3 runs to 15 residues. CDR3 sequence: CASSLRDSGTDTQYF. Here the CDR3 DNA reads TGTGCCAGCAGCCTCCGGGACTCTGGCACAGATACGCAGTATTTT.

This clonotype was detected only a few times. The CDR3 reads CATSRRLAIDTQYF. The DNA of the CDR3 is TGTGCCACCAGCAGACGTCTAGCTATAGATACGCAGTATTTT. The chain is built from TRBV15 and TRBJ2-3; D is possibly TRBD2 (5 bases). The germline gives CDR1 LNHNV, CDR2 YYDKDF (reference sequence). The CDR3 length is 14 residues. With 2 bases removed from V and 5 bases from J, the gap between germline ends came to 11 bases.

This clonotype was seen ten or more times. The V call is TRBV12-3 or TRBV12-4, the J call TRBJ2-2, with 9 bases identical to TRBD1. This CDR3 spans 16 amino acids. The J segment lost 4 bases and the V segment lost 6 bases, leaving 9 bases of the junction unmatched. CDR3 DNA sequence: TGTGCCAGCAGGCCAACCGGGACAGGGATCACCGGGGAGCTGTTTTTT. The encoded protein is CASRPTGTGITGELFF.

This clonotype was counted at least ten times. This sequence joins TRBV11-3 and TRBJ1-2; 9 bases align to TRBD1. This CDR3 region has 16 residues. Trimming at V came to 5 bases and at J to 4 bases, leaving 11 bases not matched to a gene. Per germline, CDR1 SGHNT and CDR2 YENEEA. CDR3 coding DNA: TGTGCCAGCAGCCGCGTGACAGGGGGGCACACCTATGGCTACACCTTC. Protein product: CASSRVTGGHTYGYTF.

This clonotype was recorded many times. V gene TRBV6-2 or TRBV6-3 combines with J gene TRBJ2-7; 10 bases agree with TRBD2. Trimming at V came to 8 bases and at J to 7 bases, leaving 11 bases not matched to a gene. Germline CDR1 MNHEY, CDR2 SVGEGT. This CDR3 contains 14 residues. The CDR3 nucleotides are TGTGCCAGCGGTCTAGCGGGAGAAATTCGGGAGCAGTACTTC. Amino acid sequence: CASGLAGEIREQYF.

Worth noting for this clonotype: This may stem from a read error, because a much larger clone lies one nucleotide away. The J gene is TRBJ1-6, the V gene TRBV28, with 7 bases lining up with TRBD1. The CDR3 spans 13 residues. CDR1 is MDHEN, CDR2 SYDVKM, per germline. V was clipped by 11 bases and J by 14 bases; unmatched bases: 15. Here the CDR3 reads CASGGRGPPSLHF. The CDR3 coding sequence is TGTGCCTCAGGGGGAAGGGGGCCTCCGTCCCTCCACTTT.

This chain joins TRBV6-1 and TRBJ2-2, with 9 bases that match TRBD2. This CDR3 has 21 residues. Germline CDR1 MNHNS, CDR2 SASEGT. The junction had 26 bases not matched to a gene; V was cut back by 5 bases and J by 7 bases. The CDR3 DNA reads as TGTGCCAGCAGTCTGACACGGGACATTCGGAATAGCGGGAGAGCTGGCGGGGAGCTGTTTTTT. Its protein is CASSLTRDIRNSGRAGGELFF.

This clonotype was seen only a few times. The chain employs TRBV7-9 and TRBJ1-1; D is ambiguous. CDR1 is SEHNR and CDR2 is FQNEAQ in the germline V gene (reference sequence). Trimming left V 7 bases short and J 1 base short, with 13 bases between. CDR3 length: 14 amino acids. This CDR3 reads CASTERTANTEAFF. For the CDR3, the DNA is TGTGCCAGCACGGAGAGAACAGCGAACACTGAAGCTTTCTTT.

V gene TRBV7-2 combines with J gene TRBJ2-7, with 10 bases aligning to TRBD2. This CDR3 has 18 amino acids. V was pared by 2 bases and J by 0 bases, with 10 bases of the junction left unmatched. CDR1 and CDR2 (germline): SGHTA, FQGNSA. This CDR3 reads CASSLSRFSGRPSYEQYF. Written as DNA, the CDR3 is TGTGCCAGCAGCTTATCCCGTTTTAGCGGGAGGCCCTCCTACGAGCAGTACTTC.